The clone carrying this TCR beta chain showed up just a few times. V gave up 3 bases and J gave up 2 bases; unmatched junction bases: 11. This CDR3 has 17 residues. In germline, CDR1 is MDHEN, CDR2 SYDVKM. The record originates from a study of blood T cell repertoires in COVID-19. On the study more broadly: Recovered Cohort 3 donors showed two negative PCRs, clearance, or symptom resolution. The United States, Italy and Spain supplied acute and convalescent COVID-19 samples. PBMCs, B-cell-depleted T cells, or T cells were the source of the cDNA or gDNA that made up the material.

Clinical histories supplied by participants themselves formed the basis of cohort assignment. Here immunoSEQ multiplex PCR was the method, and the copy in TCRdb shows in-frame clones only, minus some. The repertoire has approximately 170,000 clones, roughly 85% of them found once; the top ten carry 15% to 20%. The clonotype originates from a woman aged 70-85 years in a cohort exposed to, infected with or recovered from COVID-19 (not recorded which). The chain couples TRBV28 to TRBJ2-3, with 7 nucleotides matching TRBD2. The sample consisted of PBMCs or T cells enriched from blood (not recorded which). The CDR3 region is CASSFRLAVGLTDTQYF. The CDR3 DNA reads TGTGCCAGCAGTTTCAGGCTAGCGGTTGGCCTCACAGATACGCAGTATTTT.